This T cell receptor beta chain was found in a study of T cell responses to AZD1222 COVID-19 vaccine. Turning to this clone: The target antigen is unknown.

The table came from immunoSEQ multiplex PCR; TCRdb's copy has only in-frame clones and leaves some out. The sample lists tens of thousands of clones; around 88% were seen once. Points from the study as a whole: Vaccine-related CD4 TCRs covered spike, predominating at 160-218 and 743-854. Two doses of AZD1222 preceded a rise in Spike-specific TCR breadth and depth. Clonal diversity may have been underestimated, and the donors were mostly white British, with more females than males. Among spike-specific TCRs, nearly half reportedly target unmutated variant regions.

Sequenced material: peripheral blood, taken 28 days after the second AZD1222 dose. The TCR sequence derives from an adult who received the AZD1222 COVID-19 vaccine.

CDR3 loop: CASQLQGGNIQYF. CDR3 sequence (DNA): TGTGCCAGCCAGCTCCAGGGTGGAAACATTCAGTACTTC. The chain has TRBV11-2 and TRBJ2-4, with D perhaps TRBD1 (5 bases). Germline lookup yields CDR1 SGHAT and CDR2 FQNNGV. The CDR3 is made up of 13 amino acids. Deletions cut 8 bases from V and 6 bases from J, with 14 bases between.